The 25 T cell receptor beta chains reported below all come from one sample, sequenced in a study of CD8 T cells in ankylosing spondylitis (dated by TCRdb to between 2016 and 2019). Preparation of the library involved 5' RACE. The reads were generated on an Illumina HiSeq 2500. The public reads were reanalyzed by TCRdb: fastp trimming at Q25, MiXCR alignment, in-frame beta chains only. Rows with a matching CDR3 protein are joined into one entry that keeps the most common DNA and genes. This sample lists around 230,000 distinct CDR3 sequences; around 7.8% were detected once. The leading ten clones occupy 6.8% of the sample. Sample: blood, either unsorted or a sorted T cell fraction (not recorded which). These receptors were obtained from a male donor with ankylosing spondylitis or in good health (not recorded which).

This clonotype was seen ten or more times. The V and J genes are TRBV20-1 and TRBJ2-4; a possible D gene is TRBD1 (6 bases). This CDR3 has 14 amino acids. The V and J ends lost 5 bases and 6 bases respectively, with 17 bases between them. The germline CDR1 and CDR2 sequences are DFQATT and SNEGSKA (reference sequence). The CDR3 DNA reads TGCAGTGCTGCCAAACGGGACATTGGAAACATTCAGTACTTC. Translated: CSAAKRDIGNIQYF.

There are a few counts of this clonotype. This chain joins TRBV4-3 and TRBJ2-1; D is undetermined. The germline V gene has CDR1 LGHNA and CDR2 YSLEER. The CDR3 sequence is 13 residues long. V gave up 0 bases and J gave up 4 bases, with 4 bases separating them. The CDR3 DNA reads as TGCGCCAGCAGCCAAGATTATTACAATGAGCAGTTCTTC. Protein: CASSQDYYNEQFF.

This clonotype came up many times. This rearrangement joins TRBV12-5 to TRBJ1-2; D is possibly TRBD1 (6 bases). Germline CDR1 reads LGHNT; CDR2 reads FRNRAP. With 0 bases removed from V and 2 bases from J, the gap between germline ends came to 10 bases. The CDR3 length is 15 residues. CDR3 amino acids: CASGLVLGGNYGYTF. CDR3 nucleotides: TGTGCTAGTGGTTTGGTGCTAGGGGGGAACTATGGCTACACCTTC.

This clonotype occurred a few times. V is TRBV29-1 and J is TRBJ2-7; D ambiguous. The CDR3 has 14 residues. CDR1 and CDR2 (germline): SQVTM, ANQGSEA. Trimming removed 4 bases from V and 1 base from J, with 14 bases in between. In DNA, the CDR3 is TGCAGCGTTGGAAGGCAACGAAGATCCTACGAGCAGTACTTC. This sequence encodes CSVGRQRRSYEQYF.

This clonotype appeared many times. Here the CDR3 reads CASSPGFTNTGELFF. For the CDR3, the DNA is TGTGCCAGCAGTCCGGGTTTCACGAACACCGGGGAGCTGTTTTTT. This sequence joins TRBV12-3 or TRBV12-4 and TRBJ2-2, with D unresolved. CDR3 length: 15 amino acids. The V end lost 5 bases, the J end lost 0 bases, and 10 bases lay between the germline ends.

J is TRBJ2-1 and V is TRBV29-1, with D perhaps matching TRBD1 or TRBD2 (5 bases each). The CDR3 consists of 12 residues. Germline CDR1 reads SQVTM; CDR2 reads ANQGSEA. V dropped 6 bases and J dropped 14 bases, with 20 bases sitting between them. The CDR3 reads CSVHRDPLREFF. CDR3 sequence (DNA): TGCAGCGTCCACCGGGACCCCCTACGGGAGTTCTTC.

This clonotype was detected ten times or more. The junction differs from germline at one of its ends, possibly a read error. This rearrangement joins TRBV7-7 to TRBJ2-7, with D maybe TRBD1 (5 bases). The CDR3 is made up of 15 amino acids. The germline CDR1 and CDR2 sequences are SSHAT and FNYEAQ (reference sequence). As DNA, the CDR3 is TGTGCTAGCAGCTTAGGTCCAGGGCGCTCCTACGAGCAGTACTTC. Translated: CASSLGPGRSYEQYF.

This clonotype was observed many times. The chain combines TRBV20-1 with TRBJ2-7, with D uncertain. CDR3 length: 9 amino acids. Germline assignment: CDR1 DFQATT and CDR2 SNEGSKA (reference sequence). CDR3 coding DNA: TGCAGCGTCGGACCCGAGCAGTACTTC. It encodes CSVGPEQYF.

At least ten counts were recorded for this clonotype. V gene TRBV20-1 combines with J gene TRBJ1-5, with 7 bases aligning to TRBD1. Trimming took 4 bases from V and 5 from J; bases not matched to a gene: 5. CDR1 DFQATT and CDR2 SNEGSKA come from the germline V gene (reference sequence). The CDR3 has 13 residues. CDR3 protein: CSAKGQLDQPQHF. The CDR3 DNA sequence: TGCAGTGCTAAGGGACAGTTGGATCAGCCCCAGCATTTT.

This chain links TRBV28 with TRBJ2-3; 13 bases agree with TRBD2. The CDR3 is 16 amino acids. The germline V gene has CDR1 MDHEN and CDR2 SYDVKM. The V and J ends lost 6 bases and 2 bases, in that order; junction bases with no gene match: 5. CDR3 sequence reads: CASRPGLAGLTDTQYF. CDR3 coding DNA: TGTGCCAGCAGGCCGGGACTAGCGGGACTCACAGATACGCAGTATTTT.

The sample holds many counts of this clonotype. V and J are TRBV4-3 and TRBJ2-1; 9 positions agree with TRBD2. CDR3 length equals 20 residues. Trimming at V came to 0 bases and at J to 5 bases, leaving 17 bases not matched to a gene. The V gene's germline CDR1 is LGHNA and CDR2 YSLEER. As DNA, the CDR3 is TGCGCCAGCAGCCAAGAAGTGGATCGCGGGAGGGCCTTATATAACAATGAGCAGTTCTTC. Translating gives CASSQEVDRGRALYNNEQFF.

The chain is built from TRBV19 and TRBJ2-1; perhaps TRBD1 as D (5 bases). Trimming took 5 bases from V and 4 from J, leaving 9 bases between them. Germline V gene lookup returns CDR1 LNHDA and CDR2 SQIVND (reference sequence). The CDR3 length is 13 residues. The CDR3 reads CASSWGLYNEQFF. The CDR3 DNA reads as TGTGCCAGTAGTTGGGGCCTATACAATGAGCAGTTCTTC.

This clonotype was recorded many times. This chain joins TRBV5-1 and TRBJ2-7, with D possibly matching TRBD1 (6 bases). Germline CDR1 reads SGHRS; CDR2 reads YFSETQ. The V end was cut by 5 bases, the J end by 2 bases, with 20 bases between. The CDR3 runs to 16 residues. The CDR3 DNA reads TGCGCCAGCAGTTTGCTTGGTGACAGGCTCGCCTACGAGCAGTACTTC. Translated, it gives CASSLLGDRLAYEQYF.

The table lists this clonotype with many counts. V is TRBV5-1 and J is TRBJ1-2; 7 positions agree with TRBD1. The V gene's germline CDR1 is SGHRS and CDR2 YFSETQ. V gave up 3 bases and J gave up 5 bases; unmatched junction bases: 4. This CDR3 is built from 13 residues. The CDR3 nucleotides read TGCGCCAGCAGCTCGGGACAGACTTATGGCTACACCTTC. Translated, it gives CASSSGQTYGYTF.

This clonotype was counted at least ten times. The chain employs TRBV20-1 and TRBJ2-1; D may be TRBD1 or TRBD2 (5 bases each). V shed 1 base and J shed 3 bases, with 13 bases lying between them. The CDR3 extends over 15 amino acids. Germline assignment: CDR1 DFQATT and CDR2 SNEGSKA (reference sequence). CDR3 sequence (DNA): TGCAGTGCTAGAGCCCCGGGACGGGACTACAATGAGCAGTTCTTC. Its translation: CSARAPGRDYNEQFF.

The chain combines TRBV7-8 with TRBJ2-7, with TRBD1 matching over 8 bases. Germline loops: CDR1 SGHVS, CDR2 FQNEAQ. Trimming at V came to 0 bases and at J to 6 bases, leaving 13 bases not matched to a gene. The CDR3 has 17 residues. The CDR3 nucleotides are TGTGCCAGCAGCTTAGCCACTCACCCCACAGGGGGAGGCGAGCAGTACTTC. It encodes CASSLATHPTGGGEQYF.

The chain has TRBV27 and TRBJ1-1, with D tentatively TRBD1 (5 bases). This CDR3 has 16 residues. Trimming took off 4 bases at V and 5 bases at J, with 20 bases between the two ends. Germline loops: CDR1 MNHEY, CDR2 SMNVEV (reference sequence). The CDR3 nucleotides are TGTGCCAGCAGTTCAGGGACCGACCGCGTCGGGACTGAAGCTTTCTTT. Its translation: CASSSGTDRVGTEAFF.

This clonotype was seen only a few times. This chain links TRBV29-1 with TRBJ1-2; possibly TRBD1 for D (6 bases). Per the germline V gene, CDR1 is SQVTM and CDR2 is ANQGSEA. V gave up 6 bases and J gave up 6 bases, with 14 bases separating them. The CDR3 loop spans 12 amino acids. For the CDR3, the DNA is TGCAGCGTGGCACAGGGAGGCGATGGCTACACCTTC. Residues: CSVAQGGDGYTF.

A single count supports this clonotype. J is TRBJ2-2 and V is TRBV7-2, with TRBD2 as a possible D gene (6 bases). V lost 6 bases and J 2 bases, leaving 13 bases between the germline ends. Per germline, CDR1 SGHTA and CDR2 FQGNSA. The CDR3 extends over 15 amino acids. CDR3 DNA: TGTGCCAGCAGAGGGGACTCCTTAAACACCGGGGAGCTGTTTTTT. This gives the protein CASRGDSLNTGELFF.

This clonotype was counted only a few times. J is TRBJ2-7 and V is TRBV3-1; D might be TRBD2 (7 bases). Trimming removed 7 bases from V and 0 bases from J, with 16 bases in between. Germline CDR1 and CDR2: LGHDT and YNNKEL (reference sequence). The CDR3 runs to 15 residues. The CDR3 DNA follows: TGTGCCAGCACGAACTCCGGGGGGCCCTCCTACGAGCAGTACTTC. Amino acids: CASTNSGGPSYEQYF.

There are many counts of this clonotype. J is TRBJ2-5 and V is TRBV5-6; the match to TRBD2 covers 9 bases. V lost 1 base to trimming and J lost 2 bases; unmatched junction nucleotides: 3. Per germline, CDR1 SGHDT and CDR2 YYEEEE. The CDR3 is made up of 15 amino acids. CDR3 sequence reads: CASSLRLAGQETQYF. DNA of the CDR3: TGTGCCAGCAGCTTGCGCCTAGCGGGACAAGAGACCCAGTACTTC.

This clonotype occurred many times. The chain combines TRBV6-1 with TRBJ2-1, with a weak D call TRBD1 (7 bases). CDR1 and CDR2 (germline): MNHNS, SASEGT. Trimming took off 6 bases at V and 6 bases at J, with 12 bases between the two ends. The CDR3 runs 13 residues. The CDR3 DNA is TGTGCCAGCAGCGGGGGACAGTTCAATGAGCAGTTCTTC. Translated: CASSGGQFNEQFF.

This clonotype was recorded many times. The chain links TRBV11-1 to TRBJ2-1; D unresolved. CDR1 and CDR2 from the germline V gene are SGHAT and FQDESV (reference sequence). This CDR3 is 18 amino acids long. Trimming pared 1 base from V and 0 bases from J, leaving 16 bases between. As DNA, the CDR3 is TGTGCCAGCAGCTTAGGAAGGTTGGCACCGAGCTCCTACAATGAGCAGTTCTTC. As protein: CASSLGRLAPSSYNEQFF.

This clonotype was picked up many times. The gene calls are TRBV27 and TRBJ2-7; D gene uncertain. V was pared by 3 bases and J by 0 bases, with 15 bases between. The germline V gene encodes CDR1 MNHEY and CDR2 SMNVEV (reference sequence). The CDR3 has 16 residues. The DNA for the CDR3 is TGTGCCAGCAGTTTTGTCGGCGGACGGAGCTCCTACGAGCAGTACTTC. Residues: CASSFVGGRSSYEQYF.

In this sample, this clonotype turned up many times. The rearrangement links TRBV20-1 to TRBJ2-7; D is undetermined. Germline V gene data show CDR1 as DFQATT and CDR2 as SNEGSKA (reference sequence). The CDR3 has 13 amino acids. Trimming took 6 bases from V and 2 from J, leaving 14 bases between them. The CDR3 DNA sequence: TGCAGTGCAATCAAGGGTTCGACCTACGAGCAGTACTTC. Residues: CSAIKGSTYEQYF.